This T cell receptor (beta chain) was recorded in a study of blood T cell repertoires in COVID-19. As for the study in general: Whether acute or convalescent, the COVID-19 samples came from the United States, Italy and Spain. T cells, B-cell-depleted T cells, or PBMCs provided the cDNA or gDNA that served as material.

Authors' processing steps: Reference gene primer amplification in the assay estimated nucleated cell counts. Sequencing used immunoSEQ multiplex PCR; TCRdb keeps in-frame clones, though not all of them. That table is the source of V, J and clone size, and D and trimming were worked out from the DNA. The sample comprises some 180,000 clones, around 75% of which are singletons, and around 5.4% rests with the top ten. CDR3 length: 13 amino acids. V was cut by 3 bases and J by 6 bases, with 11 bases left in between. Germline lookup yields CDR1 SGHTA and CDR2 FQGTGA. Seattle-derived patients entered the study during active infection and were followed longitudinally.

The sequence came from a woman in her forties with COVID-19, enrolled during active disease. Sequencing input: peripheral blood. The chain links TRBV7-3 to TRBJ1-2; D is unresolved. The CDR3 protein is CASSFSGVDGYTF. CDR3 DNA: TGTGCCAGCAGCTTTTCAGGTGTAGATGGCTACACCTTC.